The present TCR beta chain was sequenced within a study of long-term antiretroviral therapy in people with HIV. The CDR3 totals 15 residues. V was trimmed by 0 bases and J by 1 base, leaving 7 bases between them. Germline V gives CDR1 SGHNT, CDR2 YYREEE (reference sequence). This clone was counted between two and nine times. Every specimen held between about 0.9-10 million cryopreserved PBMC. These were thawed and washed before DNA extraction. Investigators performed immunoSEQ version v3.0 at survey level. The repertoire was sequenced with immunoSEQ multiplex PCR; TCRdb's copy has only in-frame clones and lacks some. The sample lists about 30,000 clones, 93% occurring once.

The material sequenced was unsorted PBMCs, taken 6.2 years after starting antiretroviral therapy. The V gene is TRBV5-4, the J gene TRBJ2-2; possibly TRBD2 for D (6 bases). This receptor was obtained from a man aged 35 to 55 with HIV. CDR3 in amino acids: CASSLAGVNTGELFF. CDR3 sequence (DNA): TGTGCCAGCAGCTTGGCGGGGGTGAACACCGGGGAGCTGTTTTTT.